This record concerns one T cell receptor beta chain sequence. Its antigen remains unknown. The data are from a study of PD-1 blockade in classical Hodgkin lymphoma. All trial patients relapsed after autologous stem cell transplantation. Sequencing used immunoSEQ multiplex PCR; TCRdb keeps in-frame clones, though not all of them. The table includes 25,000 to 35,000 clones, 71% detected once. Study conclusions and caveats: Nivolumab initiated under 1 year post-ASCT led to patient exclusion. Complete responders' baseline diversity resembled that of newly diagnosed patients.

The CDR3 covers 16 residues. With 2 bases clipped from V and 3 bases from J, the junction kept 10 bases outside the gene matches. Germline CDR1 and CDR2: SGHRS and YFSETQ. This receptor was taken from a human donor with classical Hodgkin lymphoma. The sequencing used peripheral blood mononuclear cells (PBMCs), collected before the second cycle of nivolumab. The rearrangement joins TRBV5-1 to TRBJ1-1, with 7 bases fitting TRBD1. In DNA form, the CDR3 reads TGCGCCAGCAGCTTAAATCCAGACAGGGTAGACACTGAAGCTTTCTTT. This sequence encodes CASSLNPDRVDTEAFF. Drawing the rest from reference TRBV5-1 and TRBJ1-1, the complete variable domain is KAGVTQTPRYLIKTRGQQVTLSCSPISGHRSVSWYQQTPGQGLQFLFEYFSETQRNKGNFPGRFSGRQFSNSRSEMNVSTLELGDSALYLCASSLNPDRVDTEAFFGQGTRLTVV.